This TCR beta chain was sequenced for a study of cytomegalovirus exposure and HLA in healthy donors (dated by TCRdb to about 2017). With respect to the entire study: A later analysis indicated that the 110 or so validation repertoires were generated on the platform also employed for the 670 or so repertoires of the first cohort. The study aimed to test whether cataloging public T cell receptors could reveal signatures of past pathogen exposure. Along with the approximately 670-subject first cohort, a separate validation cohort of around 110 different subjects was used. The study combined high-throughput TCR immunosequencing, statistical association of individual TCRs with disease status, and machine learning to predict cytomegalovirus infection status. Overall study outcomes, separate from this receptor: A later analysis found that TCRs clustered in the first cohort also tended to co-occur in the 120 validation repertoires, with approximately 94% of cluster scores above 0. A later analysis lacked HLA typing for the validation cohort, so it scored co-occurrence in that cohort across all 110 or so repertoires. The study gave a list of 150 to 200 TCR beta chains associated with cytomegalovirus. Three of the identified cytomegalovirus-associated TCR beta chains were confirmed in vitro to be specific for cytomegalovirus antigens. In both the original and validation cohorts, the classifier was reported to diagnose cytomegalovirus status with high specificity and sensitivity. According to the authors, the approach could potentially be generalized to other disease states and immunological phenotypes. Most TCR sequences were seen in very few donors, while some public TCRs were found in many individuals.

In the case of this clone: The antigen it recognizes is unknown. Base-call qualities are not available, and no considerably larger clone is one nucleotide away.

The library was generated by the immunoSEQ multiplex PCR assay. The authors' analysis ran thus. A statistical classification framework was built to diagnose cytomegalovirus status from the catalog of TCR beta chain sequences. Imported from immuneACCESS, the table was reduced by TCRdb to in-frame sequences with V and J called. These copies leave out some clones; in studies compared against another copy, an unresolved V gene accounts for under half, and the cause of the remainder is not known. That table supplies the V and J calls and clone size; D and trimming were determined from the DNA. In this sample the table shows some 45,000 clones, roughly 92% of which occur a single time. Of the sample, 5.6% is held by the ten largest clones. CDR1 and CDR2, per the germline V gene, are SGHAT and FQNNGV. From the cysteine through the phenylalanine, the CDR3 covers 14 amino acids. This entry keeps only the CDR3 DNA: 42 bases, framed from base 1. Trimming at the junction amounts to 5 bases on V and 4 bases on J, and the germline ends lie 14 bases apart.

The donors belonged to the validation cohort of over a hundred subjects, which was separate from the 666-subject first cohort. Source material: PBMCs. The rearrangement combines TRBV11-2 with TRBJ2-5; a weak D assignment points to TRBD1 (7 bases agree). The origin of this receptor is a man aged 18 to 30 in good health and CMV-seronegative. The CDR3 region reads CASSPWRGRETQYF. The sequenced DNA is TGTGCCAGCAGCCCCTGGAGGGGGCGAGAGACCCAGTACTTC.